This TCR beta chain was recovered during a study of T cells in Graves' hyperthyroidism and ophthalmopathy. The overall study: Peripheral blood was acquired at first diagnosis, ahead of any therapy whatsoever.

CDR3 length: 17 amino acids. Amplification targeted TCR beta CDR3 regions from RNA transcripts. The HTBI primer set served for first-round RT-PCR of the TCR CDR3. TCRdb ran MiXCR on the multiplex PCR reads and lists one entry per CDR3 protein. The data show about 760,000 distinct CDR3 sequences, with around a third seen just once and less than 40% held by the top ten. The sequence derives from a middle-aged woman with Graves' hyperthyroidism. The V and J genes are TRBV21-1 and TRBJ2-2; TRBD1 is the table's D call and was not checked against the DNA. TRBV21-1 constitutes a pseudogene. The sample consisted of blood. The CDR3 sequence: CASSTTAQGAITGELFF. CDR3 nucleotides: TGTGCCAGCAGCACAACAGCTCAGGGGGCGATCACCGGGGAGCTGTTTTTT.